This entry features one T cell receptor beta chain sequence. A junction end diverges from the germline sequence, so it may reflect a read error. This CDR3 spans 20 amino acids. The germline V gene encodes CDR1 MGHRA and CDR2 YSYEKL. With 60 Vbeta and 13 Jbeta primers, the PCR was carried out. Sequenced by immunoSEQ multiplex PCR; TCRdb stores in-frame clones only, minus some. The top ten clones hold around 1.3% of a sample with over 150,000 clones, about 80% of them seen once. This specimen comes from a study of cytomegalovirus exposure and HLA in healthy donors. The receptor comes from a woman between 50 and 59 years old in good health and CMV-seronegative. Sequenced material: PBMCs. The chain links TRBV4-1 to TRBJ2-5; 14 bases line up with TRBD2. CDR3 sequence reads: CASSKEGGRTSGGPGETQYF. DNA of the CDR3: TGCGCCAGCAGCAAAGAGGGAGGGCGGACTAGCGGGGGGCCGGGAGAGACCCAGTACTTC.